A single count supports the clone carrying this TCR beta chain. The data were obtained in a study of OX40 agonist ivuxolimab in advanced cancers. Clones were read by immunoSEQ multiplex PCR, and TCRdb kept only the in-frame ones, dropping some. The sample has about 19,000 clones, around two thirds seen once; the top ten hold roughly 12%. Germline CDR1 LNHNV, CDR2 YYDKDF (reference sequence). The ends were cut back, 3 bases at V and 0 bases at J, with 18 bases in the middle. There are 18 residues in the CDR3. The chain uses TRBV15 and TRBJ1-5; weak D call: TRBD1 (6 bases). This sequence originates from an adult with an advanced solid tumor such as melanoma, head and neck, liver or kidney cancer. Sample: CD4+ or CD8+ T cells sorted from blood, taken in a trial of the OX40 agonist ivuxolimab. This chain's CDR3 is CATSSLTGFSYSNQPQHF. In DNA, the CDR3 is TGTGCCACCAGCAGTTTGACAGGTTTTTCCTATAGCAATCAGCCCCAGCATTTT.